The source of this TCR beta chain is a study of CD8 T cells in Susac syndrome. TEMRA cells were enriched by FACS, while CD8+ and CD4+ T cells were obtained through a negative isolation that was performed magnetically. Reverse transcription of roughly 0.5 to 1 ug RNA was performed with random hexamers. Amplification of TCR beta CDR3 spanned 54 Vbeta and 13 Jbeta via immunoSEQ multiplex PCR. TCRdb passed the immunoSEQ multiplex PCR reads through MiXCR, listing each CDR3 protein once. The sample includes 65,000 to 100,000 distinct CDR3 sequences, approximately 96% seen only once; the top ten take approximately 0.39%. The CDR3 spans 17 residues. Unmatched junction bases numbered 7, after V lost 4 bases and J lost 4 bases. Germline V gene sequence: CDR1 LGHNA, CDR2 YSLEER.

The chain recombines TRBV4-3 with TRBJ2-3; TRBD2 aligns across 14 bases. The specimen sequenced was CD8+ T cells from PBMCs. This TCR was sampled from a human donor with Susac syndrome. CDR3 residues: CASSPGTSGRGADTQYF. DNA of the CDR3: TGCGCCAGCAGCCCAGGGACTAGCGGGAGAGGAGCAGATACGCAGTATTTT.